A selection of T cell receptor beta chains follows, all from one sample in a study of T cell responses to AZD1222 COVID-19 vaccine. Sequenced by immunoSEQ multiplex PCR; TCRdb stores in-frame clones only, minus some. The sample shows about 150,000 clones, approximately 90% of them seen only once. The sample here was peripheral blood, taken on day 0 of AZD1222 vaccination. Receptors were obtained from an adult in good health. The CDR3 runs from the conserved cysteine through the conserved F or W. The D gene is left open where the match is weak. Not all rows give a size; the values are once, few, many and, for expanded clones, a class.

>.|TRBV4-2|TRBJ2-7|.
CASSRSMGTDSYEQYF
TGTGCCAGCAGCCGGTCGATGGGGACGGATTCCTACGAGCAGTACTTC
>.|TRBV7-3|TRBJ2-1|.
CASSLGQGTSYNEQFF
TGTGCCAGCAGCTTGGGCCAGGGCACCTCCTACAATGAGCAGTTCTTC
>.|TRBV27|TRBJ2-1|TRBD1
CASSSLLRGNEQFF
TGTGCCAGCAGTTCGCTACTCAGGGGGAATGAGCAGTTCTTC
>.|TRBV10-1|TRBJ2-5|TRBD2
CASSEKAGGQETQYF
TGCGCCAGCAGTGAAAAAGCGGGGGGGCAAGAGACCCAGTACTTC
>.|TRBV6-5|TRBJ2-7|.
CASSYRDPYEQYF
TGTGCCAGCAGTTACAGGGACCCCTACGAGCAGTACTTC
>.|TRBV2|TRBJ2-1|TRBD2
CASRGLAVSYNEQFF
TGTGCCAGCAGGGGACTAGCGGTCTCCTACAATGAGCAGTTCTTC
>.|TRBV12-3/TRBV12-4|TRBJ2-7|.
CASSLIYEQYF
TGTGCCAGCAGTTTAATCTACGAGCAGTACTTC
>.|TRBV7-8|TRBJ1-3|.
CASSFPAGSSGNTIYF
TGTGCCAGCAGCTTTCCAGCCGGGAGCTCTGGAAACACCATATATTTT
>.|TRBV7-8|TRBJ1-5|.
CASSPGVNSNQPQHF
TGTGCCAGCAGCCCCGGGGTTAATAGCAATCAGCCCCAGCATTTT
>.|TRBV4-2|TRBJ2-7|TRBD2
CASSQETSGIYEQYF
TGTGCCAGCAGCCAGGAGACTAGCGGGATCTACGAGCAGTACTTC
>.|TRBV7-9|TRBJ2-7|.
CASSLRVWGEQYF
TGTGCCAGCAGCTTAAGGGTTTGGGGGGAGCAGTACTTC
>.|TRBV7-9|TRBJ2-1|TRBD1
CASSLRDRGRGNEQFF
TGTGCCAGCAGCTTGCGGGACAGGGGGCGAGGCAATGAGCAGTTCTTC
>.|TRBV10-3|TRBJ2-1|.
CAISEYGSQGEQFF
TGTGCCATCAGTGAGTACGGCTCCCAGGGGGAGCAGTTCTTC
>.|TRBV6-4|TRBJ1-2|TRBD1
CASSFRGVGGVDGYTF
TGTGCCAGCAGCTTCAGGGGGGTAGGTGGTGTGGATGGCTACACCTTC
>few|TRBV2|TRBJ1-2|TRBD1
CASRRQGDPFYGYTF
TGTGCCAGCCGCCGACAGGGCGATCCCTTCTATGGCTACACCTTC
>once|TRBV7-2|TRBJ1-1|.
CASSLGSGRNTEAFF
TGTGCCAGCAGCTTAGGGTCTGGGCGAAACACTGAAGCTTTCTTT
>.|TRBV3-1/TRBV3-2|TRBJ1-6|TRBD1
CASSFQPRGAGYNSPLHF
TGTGCCAGCAGCTTTCAGCCCAGGGGGGCAGGCTATAATTCACCCCTCCACTTT
>.|TRBV5-1|TRBJ2-1|TRBD1
CASSADGTGYYNEQFF
TGCGCCAGCAGCGCTGATGGGACAGGGTACTACAATGAGCAGTTCTTC
>.|TRBV28|TRBJ1-2|.
CASSVQGTYGYTF
TGTGCCAGCTCCGTCCAGGGGACCTATGGCTACACCTTC
>.|TRBV30|TRBJ2-7|.
CAWSAGPPGNEQYF
TGTGCCTGGAGCGCAGGCCCCCCCGGGAACGAGCAGTACTTC
>.|TRBV5-1|TRBJ1-3|TRBD1
CASSLSRTGNAGNTIYF
TGCGCCAGCAGCTTGTCCCGGACAGGGAATGCTGGAAACACCATATATTTT
>.|TRBV28|TRBJ1-3|TRBD1
CASRQTGAGNTIYF
TGTGCCAGCAGACAAACAGGGGCTGGAAACACCATATATTTT
>.|TRBV10-3|TRBJ2-7|.
CAISERTAYEQYF
TGTGCCATCAGTGAACGGACAGCTTACGAGCAGTACTTC
>.|TRBV5-1|TRBJ2-2|.
CASSLVGTTGELFF
TGCGCCAGCAGCTTGGTGGGGACGACCGGGGAGCTGTTTTTT
>.|TRBV7-6|TRBJ1-1|.
CASSRDRPSNTEAFF
TGTGCCAGCAGCCGTGACAGACCCTCGAACACTGAAGCTTTCTTT
>once|TRBV9|TRBJ1-3|TRBD1
CASSPTGERGNTIYF
TGTGCCAGCAGCCCGACAGGGGAGAGAGGAAACACCATATATTTT
>once|TRBV18|TRBJ1-1|.
CASSRNSIRNTEAFF
TGTGCCAGCTCTCGAAATTCAATAAGGAACACTGAAGCTTTCTTT
>.|TRBV4-3|TRBJ1-6|.
CASSQEGTSNSPLHF
TGCGCCAGCAGCCAAGAAGGGACGTCTAATTCACCCCTCCACTTT
>.|TRBV10-3|TRBJ2-3|.
CAISAISGLTDTQYF
TGTGCCATCAGTGCAATTAGCGGCCTCACAGATACGCAGTATTTT
>.|TRBV5-6|TRBJ2-7|.
CASSLGRQLQYF
TGTGCCAGCAGCTTGGGACGACAGTTGCAGTACTTC
>.|TRBV2|TRBJ1-5|TRBD1
CASSGTTGRSSNQPQHF
TGTGCCAGCAGTGGCACGACAGGGAGATCGAGCAATCAGCCCCAGCATTTT
>.|TRBV18|TRBJ2-2|.
CASSLSTGLVTGELFF
TGTGCCAGCTCACTATCAACAGGGTTGGTCACCGGGGAGCTGTTTTTT
>.|TRBV27|TRBJ2-3|.
CASSFFGTAGYSTDTQYF
TGTGCCAGCAGTTTTTTTGGTACGGCCGGCTATAGCACAGATACGCAGTATTTT
>.|TRBV18|TRBJ2-7|.
CASSPDGFRAEQYF
TGTGCCAGCTCACCGGACGGCTTCAGGGCCGAGCAGTACTTC
>.|TRBV2|TRBJ1-3|TRBD1
CASSVQGAISGNTIYF
TGTGCCAGCAGTGTCCAGGGGGCCATCTCTGGAAACACCATATATTTT
>.|TRBV28|TRBJ1-2|.
CASSFEQIYGYTF
TGTGCCAGCAGTTTCGAACAGATCTATGGCTACACCTTC
>.|TRBV29-1|TRBJ1-2|.
CSTTENYGYTF
TGCAGTACGACAGAAAACTATGGCTACACCTTC
>once|TRBV9|TRBJ1-3|.
CASSVVGTPGNTIYF
TGTGCCAGCAGCGTAGTTGGGACACCCGGAAACACCATATATTTT
>.|TRBV5-8|TRBJ2-1|.
CASSLNSNEQFF
TGTGCCAGCAGCTTGAACAGCAATGAGCAGTTCTTC
>.|TRBV2|TRBJ2-2|TRBD1
CASSGGTGAAGELFF
TGTGCCAGCAGTGGCGGGACAGGGGCCGCCGGGGAGCTGTTTTTT
>.|TRBV4-3|TRBJ1-2|.
CASSQEEQASAYYGYTF
TGCGCCAGCAGCCAAGAGGAACAGGCCAGCGCTTACTATGGCTACACCTTC
>.|TRBV6-5|TRBJ1-2|TRBD1
CASRKGQGRPYGYTF
TGTGCCAGCAGAAAAGGACAGGGTAGGCCCTATGGCTACACCTTC
>.|TRBV30|TRBJ1-5|TRBD1
CAWSVRTGLQPQHF
TGTGCCTGGAGTGTCCGGACAGGGCTTCAGCCCCAGCATTTT
>.|TRBV6-2/TRBV6-3|TRBJ1-6|.
CASSVAIWNSPLHF
TGTGCCAGCAGTGTCGCCATATGGAATTCACCCCTCCACTTT
>.|TRBV7-9|TRBJ2-2|.
CASSFAENTGELFF
TGTGCCAGCAGCTTTGCAGAGAACACCGGGGAGCTGTTTTTT
>.|TRBV4-1|TRBJ2-1|TRBD2
CASSHGDRDYHNEQFF
TGCGCCAGCAGCCATGGAGACCGGGACTACCACAATGAGCAGTTCTTC
>.|TRBV18|TRBJ1-6|TRBD1
CASSYDGTGTSPLHF
TGTGCCAGCTCGTACGATGGGACAGGGACTTCACCCCTCCACTTT
>.|TRBV9|TRBJ1-2|.
CASSPLDRVGYTF
TGTGCCAGCAGCCCACTTGATAGGGTCGGCTACACCTTC
>.|TRBV19|TRBJ2-7|TRBD2
CATGRKAGGDEQYF
TGTGCCACCGGGCGAAAGGCGGGAGGAGACGAGCAGTACTTC
>.|TRBV30|TRBJ2-3|TRBD1
CAWSPGTGARDTQYF
TGTGCCTGGAGTCCCGGGACAGGGGCGAGGGATACGCAGTATTTT
>once|TRBV11-3|TRBJ2-1|TRBD2
CASSPPASGHYNEQFF
TGTGCCAGCAGCCCCCCGGCTAGCGGACATTACAATGAGCAGTTCTTC
>.|TRBV19|TRBJ1-1|.
CASSISQGWTEAFF
TGTGCCAGTAGTATTAGTCAGGGGTGGACTGAAGCTTTCTTT
>.|TRBV6-6|TRBJ2-3|.
CASRGSTDTQYF
TGTGCCAGCCGGGGGAGCACAGATACGCAGTATTTT